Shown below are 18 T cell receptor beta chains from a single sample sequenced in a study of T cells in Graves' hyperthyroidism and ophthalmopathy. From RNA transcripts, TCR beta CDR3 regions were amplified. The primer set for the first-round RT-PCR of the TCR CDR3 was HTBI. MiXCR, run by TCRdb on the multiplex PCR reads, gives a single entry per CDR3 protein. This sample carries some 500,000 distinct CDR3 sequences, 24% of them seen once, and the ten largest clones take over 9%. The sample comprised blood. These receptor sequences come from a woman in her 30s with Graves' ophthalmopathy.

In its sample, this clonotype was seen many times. The CDR3 sequence is CASSRRPGTGRGYTF. CDR3 DNA sequence: TGTGCCAGCAGCCGAAGACCCGGGACGGGAAGAGGCTACACCTTC. The rearrangement links TRBV9 to TRBJ1-2; perhaps TRBD1 as D (5 bases). CDR1 is SGDLS and CDR2 is YYNGEE in the germline V gene. The length of the CDR3 is 15 residues. Trimming removed 4 bases from V and 8 bases from J, with 21 bases in between.

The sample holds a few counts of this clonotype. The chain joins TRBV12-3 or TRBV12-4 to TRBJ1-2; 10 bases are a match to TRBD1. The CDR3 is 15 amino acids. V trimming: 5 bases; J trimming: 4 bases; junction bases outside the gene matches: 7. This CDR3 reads CASSGLRTGGYGYTF. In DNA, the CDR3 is TGTGCCAGCAGTGGGCTGAGGACAGGGGGCTATGGCTACACCTTC.

The DNA for the CDR3 is TGCGCCAGCAGCCGAGAGGGGGAGGGCAATAATTCACCCCTCCACTTT. This gives the protein CASSREGEGNNSPLHF. This chain links TRBV5-1 with TRBJ1-6; TRBD1 might be the D (6 bases). The germline gives CDR1 SGHRS, CDR2 YFSETQ. The CDR3 is 16 amino acids. Between the trimmed V and J ends, which lost 4 bases and 5 bases, there was a span of 16 bases.

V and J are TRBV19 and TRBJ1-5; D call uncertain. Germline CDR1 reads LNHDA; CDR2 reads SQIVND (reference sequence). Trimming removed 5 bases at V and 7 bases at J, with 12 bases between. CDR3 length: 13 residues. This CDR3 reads CASSGLLGQPQHF. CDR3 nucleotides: TGTGCCAGTAGTGGGTTACTGGGCCAGCCCCAGCATTTT.

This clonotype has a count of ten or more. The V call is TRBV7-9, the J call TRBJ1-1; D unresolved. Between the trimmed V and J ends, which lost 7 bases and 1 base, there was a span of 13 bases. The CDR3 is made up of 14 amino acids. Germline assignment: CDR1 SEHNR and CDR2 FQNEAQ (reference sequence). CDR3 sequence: CASTLLAGNTEAFF. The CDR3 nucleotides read TGTGCCAGCACCCTCCTGGCCGGGAACACTGAAGCTTTCTTT.

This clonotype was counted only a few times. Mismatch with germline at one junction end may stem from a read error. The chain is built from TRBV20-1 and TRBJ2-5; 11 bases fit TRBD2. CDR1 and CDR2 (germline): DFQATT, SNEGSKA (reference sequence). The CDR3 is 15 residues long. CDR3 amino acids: CSAVPLAGGQETKYF. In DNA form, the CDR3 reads TGCAGTGCTGTCCCGCTAGCGGGGGGCCAAGAGACCAAGTACTTC.

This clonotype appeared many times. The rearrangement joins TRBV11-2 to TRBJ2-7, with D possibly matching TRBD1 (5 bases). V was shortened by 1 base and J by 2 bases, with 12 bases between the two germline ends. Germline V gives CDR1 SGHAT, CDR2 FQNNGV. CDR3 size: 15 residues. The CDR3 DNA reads TGTGCCAGCAGCTTAGGTTCCCTGACAGCCTACGAGCAGTACTTC. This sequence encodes CASSLGSLTAYEQYF.

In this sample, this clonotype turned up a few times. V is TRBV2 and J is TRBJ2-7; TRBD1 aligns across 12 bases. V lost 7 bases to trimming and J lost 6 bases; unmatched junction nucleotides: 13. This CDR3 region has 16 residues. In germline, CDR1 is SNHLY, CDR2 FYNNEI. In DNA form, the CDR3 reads TGTGCCAGCAACCTCGCCGGGACAGGGGGCTCCGGCGAGCAGTACTTC. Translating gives CASNLAGTGGSGEQYF.

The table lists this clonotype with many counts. Here the CDR3 DNA reads TGTGCCAGCAGCCGACAACAGGGTAACGAGCAGTACTTC. Its protein is CASSRQQGNEQYF. V usage is TRBV12-3 or TRBV12-4 and J usage is TRBJ2-7; weak D call: TRBD1 (6 bases). The germline V and J ends were trimmed by 6 bases and 5 bases, with 14 bases remaining between them. The CDR3 length is 13 residues.

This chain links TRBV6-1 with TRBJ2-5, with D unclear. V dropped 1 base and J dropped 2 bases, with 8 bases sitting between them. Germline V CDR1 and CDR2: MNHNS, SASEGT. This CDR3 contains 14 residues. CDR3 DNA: TGTGCCAGCAGTGAAGAGAATCTGCAAGAGACCCAGTACTTC. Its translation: CASSEENLQETQYF.

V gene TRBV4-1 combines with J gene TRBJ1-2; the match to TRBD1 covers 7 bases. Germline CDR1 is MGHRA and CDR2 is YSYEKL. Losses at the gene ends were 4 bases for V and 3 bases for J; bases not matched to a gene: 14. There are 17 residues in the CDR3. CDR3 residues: CASSPFDGTALDYGYTF. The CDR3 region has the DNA TGCGCCAGCAGCCCCTTTGATGGGACAGCCTTAGACTATGGCTACACCTTC.

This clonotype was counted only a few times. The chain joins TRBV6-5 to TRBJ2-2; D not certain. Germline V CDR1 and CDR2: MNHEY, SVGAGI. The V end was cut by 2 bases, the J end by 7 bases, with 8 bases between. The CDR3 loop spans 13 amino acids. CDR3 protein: CASSYPANGELFF. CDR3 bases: TGTGCCAGCAGTTACCCCGCGAACGGGGAGCTGTTTTTT.

CDR3 amino acids: CSARDPAVSSYEQYF. CDR3 DNA: TGCAGTGCTAGAGATCCTGCAGTTTCCTCCTACGAGCAGTACTTC. The chain carries TRBV20-1 and TRBJ2-7; D gene ambiguous. Deletions cut 0 bases from V and 0 bases from J, with 12 bases between. This CDR3 region has 15 residues. Germline V CDR1 and CDR2: DFQATT, SNEGSKA (reference sequence).

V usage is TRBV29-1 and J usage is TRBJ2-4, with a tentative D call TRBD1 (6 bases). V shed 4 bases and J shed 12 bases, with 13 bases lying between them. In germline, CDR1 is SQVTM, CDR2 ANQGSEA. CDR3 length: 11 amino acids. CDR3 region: CSVGSGDTQYF. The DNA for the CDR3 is TGCAGCGTTGGCTCCGGGGACACTCAGTACTTC.

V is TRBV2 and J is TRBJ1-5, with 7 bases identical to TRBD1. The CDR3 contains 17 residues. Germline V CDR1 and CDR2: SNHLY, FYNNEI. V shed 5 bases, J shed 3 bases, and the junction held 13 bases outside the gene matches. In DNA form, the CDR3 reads TGTGCCAGCAGTCCGAGGACAGGAAAGTTTATCAATCAGCCCCAGCATTTT. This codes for CASSPRTGKFINQPQHF.

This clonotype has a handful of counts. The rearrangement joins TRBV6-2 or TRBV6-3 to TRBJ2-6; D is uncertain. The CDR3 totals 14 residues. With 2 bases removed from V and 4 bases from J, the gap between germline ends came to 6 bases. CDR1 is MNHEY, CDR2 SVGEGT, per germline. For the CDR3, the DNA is TGTGCCAGCAGTTACCCCGAGGGGGCCAACGTCCTGACTTTC. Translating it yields CASSYPEGANVLTF.

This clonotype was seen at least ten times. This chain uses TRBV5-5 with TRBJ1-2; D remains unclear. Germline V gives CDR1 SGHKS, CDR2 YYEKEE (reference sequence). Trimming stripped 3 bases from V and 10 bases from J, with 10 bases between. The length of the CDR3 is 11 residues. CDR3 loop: CASSYYMDYTF. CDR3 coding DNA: TGTGCCAGCAGCTATTACATGGACTACACCTTC. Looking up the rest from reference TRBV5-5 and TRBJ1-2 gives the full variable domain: DAGVTQSPTHLIKTRGQQVTLRCSPISGHKSVSWYQQVLGQGPQFIFQYYEKEERGRGNFPDRFSARQFPNYSSELNVNALLLGDSALYLCASSYYMDYTFGSGTRLTVV.

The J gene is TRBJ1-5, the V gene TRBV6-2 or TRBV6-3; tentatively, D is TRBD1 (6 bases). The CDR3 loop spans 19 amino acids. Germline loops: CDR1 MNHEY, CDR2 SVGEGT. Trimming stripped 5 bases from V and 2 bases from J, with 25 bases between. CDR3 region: CASSRPVFEHKGGNQPQHF. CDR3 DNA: TGTGCCAGCAGTCGCCCTGTCTTCGAACACAAGGGGGGCAATCAGCCCCAGCATTTT.